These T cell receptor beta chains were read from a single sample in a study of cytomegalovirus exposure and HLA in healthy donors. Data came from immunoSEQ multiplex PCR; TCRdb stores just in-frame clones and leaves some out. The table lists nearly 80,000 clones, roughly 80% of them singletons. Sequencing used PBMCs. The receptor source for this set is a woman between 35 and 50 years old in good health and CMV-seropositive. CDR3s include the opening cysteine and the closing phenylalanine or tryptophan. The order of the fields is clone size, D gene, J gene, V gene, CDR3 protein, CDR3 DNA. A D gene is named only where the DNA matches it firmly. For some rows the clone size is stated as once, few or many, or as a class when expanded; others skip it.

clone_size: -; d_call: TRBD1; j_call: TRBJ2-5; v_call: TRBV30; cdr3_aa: CAWARGMGQETQYF; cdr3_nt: TGTGCCTGGGCCAGGGGGATGGGCCAAGAGACCCAGTACTTC
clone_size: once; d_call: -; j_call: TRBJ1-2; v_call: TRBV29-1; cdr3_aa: CSVEDPRGYYNYGYTF; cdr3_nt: TGCAGCGTTGAAGACCCCCGGGGGTATTATAACTATGGCTACACCTTC
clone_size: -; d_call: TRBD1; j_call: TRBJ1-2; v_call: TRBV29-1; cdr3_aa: CSVDRAAQGIDYGYTF; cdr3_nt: TGCAGCGTTGACAGAGCGGCACAGGGGATTGACTATGGCTACACCTTC
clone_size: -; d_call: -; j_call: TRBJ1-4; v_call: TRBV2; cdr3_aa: CASSYDYNEKLFF; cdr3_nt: TGTGCCAGCAGTTACGACTACAATGAAAAACTGTTTTTT
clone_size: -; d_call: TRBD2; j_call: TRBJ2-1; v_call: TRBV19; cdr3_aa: CASSTFSTPTSGRAGEQFF; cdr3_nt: TGTGCCAGTAGTACCTTCTCAACTCCTACTAGCGGGAGGGCCGGTGAGCAGTTCTTC
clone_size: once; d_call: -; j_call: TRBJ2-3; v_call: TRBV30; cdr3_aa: CAWSVAGTVDTQYF; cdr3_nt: TGTGCCTGGAGTGTTGCGGGGACGGTAGATACGCAGTATTTT
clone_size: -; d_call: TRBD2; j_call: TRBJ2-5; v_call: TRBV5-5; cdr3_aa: CASSPLAGNKETQYF; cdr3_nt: TGTGCCAGCAGCCCATTAGCGGGGAATAAAGAGACCCAGTACTTC
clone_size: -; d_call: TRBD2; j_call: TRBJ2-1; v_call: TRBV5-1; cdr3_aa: CASSLAGLAVHNEQFF; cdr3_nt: TGCGCCAGCAGCTTGGCTGGCCTAGCGGTCCACAATGAGCAGTTCTTC
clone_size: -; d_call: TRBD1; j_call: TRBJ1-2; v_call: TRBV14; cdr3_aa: CASSPEGQGRHYGYTF; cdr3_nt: TGTGCCAGCAGCCCAGAGGGACAGGGGAGACACTATGGCTACACCTTC
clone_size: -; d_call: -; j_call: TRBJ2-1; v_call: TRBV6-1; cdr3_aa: CASSEEGAVYNEQFF; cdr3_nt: TGTGCCAGCAGTGAGGAGGGGGCTGTCTACAATGAGCAGTTCTTC
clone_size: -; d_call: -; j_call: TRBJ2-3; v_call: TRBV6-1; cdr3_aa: CASPRTPGVDTQYF; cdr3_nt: TGTGCCAGCCCTAGGACCCCAGGGGTAGATACGCAGTATTTT
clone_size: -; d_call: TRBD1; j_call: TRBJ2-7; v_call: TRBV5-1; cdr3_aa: CASSLVLGQGDEQYF; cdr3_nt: TGCGCCAGCAGCTTGGTGTTGGGACAGGGCGACGAGCAGTACTTC
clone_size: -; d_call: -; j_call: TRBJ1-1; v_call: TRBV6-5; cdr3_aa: CASSLGHKNTEAFF; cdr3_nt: TGTGCCAGCAGCCTAGGACACAAGAACACTGAAGCTTTCTTT
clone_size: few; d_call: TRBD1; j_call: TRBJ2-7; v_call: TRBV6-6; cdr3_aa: CASSYTQTGAYEQYF; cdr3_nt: TGTGCCAGCAGTTACACCCAGACAGGGGCCTACGAGCAGTACTTC
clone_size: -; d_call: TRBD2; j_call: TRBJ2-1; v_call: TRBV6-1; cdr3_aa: CASSDLAGTSYNEQFF; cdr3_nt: TGTGCCAGCAGTGATCTAGCGGGGACCTCCTACAATGAGCAGTTCTTC
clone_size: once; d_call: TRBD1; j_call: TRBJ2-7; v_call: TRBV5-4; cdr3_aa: CASSMDRGEQYF; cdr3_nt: TGTGCCAGCAGCATGGACAGGGGCGAGCAGTACTTC
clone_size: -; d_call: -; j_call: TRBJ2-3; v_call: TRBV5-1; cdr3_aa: CASSLGGSDTQYF; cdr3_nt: TGCGCCAGCAGCTTGGGCGGGTCAGATACGCAGTATTTT
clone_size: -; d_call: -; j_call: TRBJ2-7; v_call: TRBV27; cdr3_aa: CASSRGQFYEQYF; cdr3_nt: TGTGCCAGCAGTCGCGGACAGTTTTACGAGCAGTACTTC
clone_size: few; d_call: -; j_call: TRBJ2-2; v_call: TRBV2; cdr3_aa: CASSVQGAPTGELFF; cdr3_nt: TGTGCCAGCAGTGTACAAGGGGCGCCCACCGGGGAGCTGTTTTTT
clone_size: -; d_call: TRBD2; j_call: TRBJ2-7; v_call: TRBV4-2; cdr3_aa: CASSQDPGSGNLYEQYF; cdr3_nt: TGTGCCAGCAGCCAAGATCCGGGTAGCGGGAACCTCTACGAGCAGTACTTC
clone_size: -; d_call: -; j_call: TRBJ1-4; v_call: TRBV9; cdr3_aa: CASSAGDFGEKLFF; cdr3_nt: TGTGCCAGCAGCGCCGGGGACTTCGGGGAAAAACTGTTTTTT
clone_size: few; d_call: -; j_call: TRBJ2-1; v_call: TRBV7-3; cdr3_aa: CASSLTKEAEQFF; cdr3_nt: TGTGCCAGCAGCTTAACGAAAGAGGCTGAGCAGTTCTTC
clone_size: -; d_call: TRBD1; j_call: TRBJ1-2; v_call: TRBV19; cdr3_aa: CASRDRYPDGYTF; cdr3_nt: TGTGCCAGCAGGGACAGATACCCCGATGGCTACACCTTC
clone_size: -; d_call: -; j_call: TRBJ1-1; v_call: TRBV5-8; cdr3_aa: CASSLGAPNRNTEAFF; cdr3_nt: TGTGCCAGCAGCTTGGGAGCACCTAACAGGAACACTGAAGCTTTCTTT
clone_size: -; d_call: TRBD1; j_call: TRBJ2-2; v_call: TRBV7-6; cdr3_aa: CASSPRGQANTGELFF; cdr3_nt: TGTGCCAGCAGCCCTCGCGGACAGGCCAACACCGGGGAGCTGTTTTTT
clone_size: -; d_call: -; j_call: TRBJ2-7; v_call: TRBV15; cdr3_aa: CATSRGPQGFVYEQYF; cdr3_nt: TGTGCCACCAGCCGTGGACCACAGGGCTTCGTCTACGAGCAGTACTTC
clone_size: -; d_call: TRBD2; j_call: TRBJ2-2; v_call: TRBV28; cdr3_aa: CASSSKRLANTGELFF; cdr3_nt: TGTGCCAGCAGTTCGAAGAGACTAGCCAACACCGGGGAGCTGTTTTTT
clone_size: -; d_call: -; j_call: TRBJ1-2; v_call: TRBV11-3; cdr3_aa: CASSLGVEGLYGYTF; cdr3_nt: TGTGCCAGCAGCTTAGGTGTGGAGGGACTCTATGGCTACACCTTC
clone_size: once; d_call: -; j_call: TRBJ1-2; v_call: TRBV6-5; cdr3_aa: CASSYFGQSDGYTF; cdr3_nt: TGTGCCAGCAGTTACTTTGGACAGAGCGATGGCTACACCTTC
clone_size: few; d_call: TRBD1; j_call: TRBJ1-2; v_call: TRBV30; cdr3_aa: CAWGPGTGDLYGYTF; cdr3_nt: TGTGCCTGGGGCCCAGGGACAGGGGATCTCTATGGCTACACCTTC
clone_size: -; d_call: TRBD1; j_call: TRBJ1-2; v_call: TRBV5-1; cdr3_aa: CASSQGQANYGYTF; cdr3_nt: TGCGCCAGCAGCCAGGGACAGGCGAACTATGGCTACACCTTC
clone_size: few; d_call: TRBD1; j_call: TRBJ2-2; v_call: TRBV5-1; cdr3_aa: CASSQRTGGEGELFF; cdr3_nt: TGCGCCAGCAGCCAGAGGACAGGGGGAGAGGGGGAGCTGTTTTTT
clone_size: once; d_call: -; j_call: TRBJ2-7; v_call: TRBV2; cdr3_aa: CASTELEEGYEQYF; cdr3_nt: TGTGCCAGCACCGAACTCGAGGAGGGCTACGAGCAGTACTTC
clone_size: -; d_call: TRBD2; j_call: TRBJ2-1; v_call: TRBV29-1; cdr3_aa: CSVALLAGGRYNEQFF; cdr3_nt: TGCAGCGTTGCTCTGCTAGCGGGAGGGCGGTACAATGAGCAGTTCTTC
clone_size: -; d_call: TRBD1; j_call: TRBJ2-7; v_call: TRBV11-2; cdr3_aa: CASSPSTGRRREQYF; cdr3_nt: TGTGCCAGCAGCCCCTCGACAGGGCGGCGTCGGGAGCAGTACTTC
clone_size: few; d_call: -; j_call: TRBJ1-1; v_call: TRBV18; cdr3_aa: CASSPQSLEAFF; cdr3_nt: TGTGCCAGCTCACCACAATCCCTTGAAGCTTTCTTT
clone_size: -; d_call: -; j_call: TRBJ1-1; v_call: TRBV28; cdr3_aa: CASRVGSTEAFF; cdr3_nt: TGTGCCAGTAGGGTAGGGAGCACTGAAGCTTTCTTT